This T cell receptor (beta chain) was recorded in a study of T cells after yellow fever vaccination. Study-wide background: Flow sorting relied on CD3, CD45RA, CCR7 and CD95 to obtain EM, EMRA, CM and Tscm memory subsets. Study-level points and caveats: The secondary response was weaker, and its peak arrived faster, on day 5 versus 15. Across the CD4 and CD8 compartments, a small share of clonotypes was present in both. Clonotypes that responded to the vaccine were almost all undetectable in sorted memory subsets on day 0.

The sample holds a few counts of this clonotype. The CDR3 consists of 17 residues. The V gene's germline CDR1 is LGHNA and CDR2 YSLEER. V was clipped by 1 base and J by 4 bases, with 20 bases between them. From the 5' RACE reads, TCRdb called clonotypes with MiXCR, one entry per CDR3 protein. The repertoire holds around 50,000 distinct CDR3 sequences, with around 6.4% as singletons. This receptor was obtained from a man aged 25-45 years who received the YFV17D yellow fever vaccine. Sequencing used PBMCs, either bulk or a sorted T-cell subset (CD4+, CD8+, memory, or dextramer-sorted; not recorded which), obtained 45 days after the yellow fever booster vaccination. The chain uses TRBV4-3 and TRBJ2-7; tentative D call: TRBD1 (6 bases). The CDR3 is CASSQVMGARGSYEQYF. The CDR3 DNA follows: TGCGCCAGCAGCCAAGTTATGGGGGCGCGAGGGTCGTACGAGCAGTACTTC.